Listed below are T cell receptor beta chains from one sample, sequenced in a study of T cells in tuberculosis. Sequenced by immunoSEQ multiplex PCR; TCRdb stores in-frame clones only, minus some. The table records tens of thousands of clones, approximately 90% of them present only once. The sample taken for sequencing was PBMCs. All receptors derive from a donor aged 10 to 29 with latent tuberculosis or without tuberculosis infection. Some clones in this sample may be carry-over from other donors' samples. CDR3s include the opening cysteine and the closing phenylalanine or tryptophan. Fields, in order: clone size, D gene, V gene, J gene, CDR3 protein, CDR3 DNA. A D gene is named only where the DNA matches it firmly. Not every row has a clone size; where given, it reads once, few, many or a size class.

abundance: NA
d_gene: TRBD1
v_gene: TRBV30
j_gene: TRBJ2-7
CDR3aa: CAWSVAGGINEQYF
CDR3nt: TGTGCCTGGAGTGTGGCAGGGGGAATCAACGAGCAGTACTTC

abundance: NA
d_gene: NA
v_gene: TRBV2
j_gene: TRBJ1-5
CDR3aa: CASSSQGRISFSNQPQHF
CDR3nt: TGTGCCAGCAGCTCACAGGGCAGAATTTCGTTTAGCAATCAGCCCCAGCATTTT

abundance: NA
d_gene: TRBD1
v_gene: TRBV30
j_gene: TRBJ1-6
CDR3aa: CAWDRVNSPLHF
CDR3nt: TGTGCCTGGGACAGGGTCAATTCACCCCTCCACTTT

abundance: NA
d_gene: TRBD1
v_gene: TRBV30
j_gene: TRBJ1-4
CDR3aa: CAWSRGTGAEKLFF
CDR3nt: TGTGCCTGGAGTAGAGGGACAGGGGCAGAAAAACTGTTTTTT

abundance: NA
d_gene: NA
v_gene: TRBV9
j_gene: TRBJ2-2
CDR3aa: CASSVSGTGELFF
CDR3nt: TGTGCCAGCAGCGTTAGCGGCACCGGGGAGCTGTTTTTT

abundance: NA
d_gene: TRBD2
v_gene: TRBV29-1
j_gene: TRBJ2-3
CDR3aa: CSVEGGGGTSRSLADTQYF
CDR3nt: TGCAGCGTTGAAGGGGGCGGGGGGACATCTCGTTCCCTCGCAGATACGCAGTATTTT

abundance: NA
d_gene: NA
v_gene: TRBV5-1
j_gene: TRBJ1-3
CDR3aa: CASSLAAGGTIYF
CDR3nt: TGCGCCAGCAGCTTGGCCGCGGGGGGCACCATATATTTT

abundance: NA
d_gene: NA
v_gene: TRBV28
j_gene: TRBJ1-2
CDR3aa: CASRLPPLDGYTF
CDR3nt: TGTGCCAGCAGACTCCCCCCCCTGGATGGCTACACCTTC

abundance: NA
d_gene: TRBD1
v_gene: TRBV19
j_gene: TRBJ2-7
CDR3aa: CASSIGDSTYEQYF
CDR3nt: TGTGCCAGTAGTATAGGGGACAGCACCTACGAGCAGTACTTC

abundance: NA
d_gene: TRBD1
v_gene: TRBV11-2
j_gene: TRBJ2-7
CDR3aa: CASSLIRGPSYEQYF
CDR3nt: TGTGCCAGCAGCTTAATCAGGGGGCCCTCCTACGAGCAGTACTTC

abundance: NA
d_gene: TRBD2
v_gene: TRBV29-1
j_gene: TRBJ2-4
CDR3aa: CSVEDRWEGLAKNIQYF
CDR3nt: TGCAGCGTTGAAGATCGCTGGGAGGGGCTAGCCAAAAACATTCAGTACTTC

abundance: NA
d_gene: TRBD2
v_gene: TRBV6-1
j_gene: TRBJ2-1
CDR3aa: CASSGLAEYNEQFF
CDR3nt: TGTGCCAGCAGCGGACTAGCTGAGTACAATGAGCAGTTCTTC

abundance: NA
d_gene: NA
v_gene: TRBV28
j_gene: TRBJ1-1
CDR3aa: CASAWRTFAVNTEAFF
CDR3nt: TGTGCCAGCGCGTGGCGCACTTTCGCGGTGAACACTGAAGCTTTCTTT

abundance: NA
d_gene: TRBD1
v_gene: TRBV2
j_gene: TRBJ2-4
CDR3aa: CASSEGTGYDKNIQYF
CDR3nt: TGTGCCAGCAGTGAAGGGACAGGGTATGACAAAAACATTCAGTACTTC

abundance: NA
d_gene: TRBD1
v_gene: TRBV27
j_gene: TRBJ1-2
CDR3aa: CASSLSGQGRGGYTF
CDR3nt: TGTGCCAGCAGTTTATCGGGACAGGGGCGAGGTGGCTACACCTTC

abundance: once
d_gene: TRBD1
v_gene: TRBV19
j_gene: TRBJ1-2
CDR3aa: CASSRQGSVGYTF
CDR3nt: TGTGCCAGTAGCCGACAGGGGTCCGTGGGCTACACCTTC

abundance: NA
d_gene: NA
v_gene: TRBV7-6
j_gene: TRBJ1-5
CDR3aa: CASSIEDNQPQHF
CDR3nt: TGTGCCAGCAGCATTGAGGATAATCAGCCCCAGCATTTT

abundance: NA
d_gene: NA
v_gene: TRBV20-1
j_gene: TRBJ1-1
CDR3aa: CSARGITEAFF
CDR3nt: TGCAGTGCTAGAGGTATAACTGAAGCTTTCTTT

abundance: NA
d_gene: TRBD2
v_gene: TRBV7-2
j_gene: TRBJ2-7
CDR3aa: CASSVGLAGVYEQYF
CDR3nt: TGTGCCAGCAGCGTGGGACTAGCGGGGGTCTACGAGCAGTACTTC

abundance: NA
d_gene: TRBD1
v_gene: TRBV6-1
j_gene: TRBJ2-7
CDR3aa: CASSAVPGQGHEQYF
CDR3nt: TGTGCCAGCAGTGCCGTCCCGGGACAGGGGCACGAGCAGTACTTC

abundance: NA
d_gene: TRBD1
v_gene: TRBV27
j_gene: TRBJ2-7
CDR3aa: CASSFLRTGSYEQYF
CDR3nt: TGTGCCAGCAGTTTTCTTAGGACAGGCTCCTACGAGCAGTACTTC

abundance: NA
d_gene: TRBD1
v_gene: TRBV18
j_gene: TRBJ2-5
CDR3aa: CASSPGQGVPETQYF
CDR3nt: TGTGCCAGCTCACCGGGACAGGGAGTCCCAGAGACCCAGTACTTC

abundance: NA
d_gene: TRBD1
v_gene: TRBV5-6
j_gene: TRBJ1-1
CDR3aa: CASSALGQENTEAFF
CDR3nt: TGTGCCAGCAGCGCCTTGGGACAGGAGAACACTGAAGCTTTCTTT

abundance: NA
d_gene: TRBD2
v_gene: TRBV7-8
j_gene: TRBJ2-2
CDR3aa: CASSPQSGGNTGELFF
CDR3nt: TGTGCCAGCAGCCCCCAAAGCGGGGGAAACACCGGGGAGCTGTTTTTT

abundance: NA
d_gene: NA
v_gene: TRBV11-2
j_gene: TRBJ1-5
CDR3aa: CASSQPGGPQHF
CDR3nt: TGTGCCAGCAGCCAACCGGGGGGGCCCCAGCATTTT

abundance: NA
d_gene: TRBD2
v_gene: TRBV30
j_gene: TRBJ2-1
CDR3aa: CAWKSTSGRTYNEQFF
CDR3nt: TGTGCCTGGAAATCCACTAGCGGGAGGACATACAATGAGCAGTTCTTC

abundance: once
d_gene: NA
v_gene: TRBV4-1
j_gene: TRBJ1-2
CDR3aa: CASSQEWPTVYGYTF
CDR3nt: TGCGCCAGCAGCCAAGAATGGCCAACCGTCTATGGCTACACCTTC

abundance: NA
d_gene: NA
v_gene: TRBV7-9
j_gene: TRBJ2-7
CDR3aa: CASSLSANYEQYF
CDR3nt: TGTGCCAGCAGCCTGTCCGCGAACTACGAGCAGTACTTC

abundance: NA
d_gene: NA
v_gene: TRBV5-1
j_gene: TRBJ2-1
CDR3aa: CASSLGQGASIGQFF
CDR3nt: TGCGCCAGCAGCCTGGGGCAGGGCGCATCTATCGGGCAGTTCTTC

abundance: NA
d_gene: TRBD1
v_gene: TRBV25-1
j_gene: TRBJ2-7
CDR3aa: CASMGTGSYEQYF
CDR3nt: TGTGCCAGCATGGGGACAGGGTCCTACGAGCAGTACTTC

abundance: NA
d_gene: NA
v_gene: TRBV11-2
j_gene: TRBJ2-3
CDR3aa: CASSSLGDTQYF
CDR3nt: TGTGCCAGCAGCTCACTAGGAGATACGCAGTATTTT

abundance: NA
d_gene: NA
v_gene: TRBV5-5
j_gene: TRBJ1-1
CDR3aa: CASSLAARALNTEAFF
CDR3nt: TGTGCCAGCAGCTTGGCCGCCAGGGCGCTGAACACTGAAGCTTTCTTT

abundance: NA
d_gene: TRBD2
v_gene: TRBV30
j_gene: TRBJ2-4
CDR3aa: CAWSVGLAGDEAKNIQYF
CDR3nt: TGTGCCTGGAGTGTCGGACTAGCGGGGGACGAAGCCAAAAACATTCAGTACTTC

abundance: NA
d_gene: NA
v_gene: TRBV6-1
j_gene: TRBJ2-2
CDR3aa: CASRTGGAGELFF
CDR3nt: TGTGCCAGCAGGACTGGGGGCGCCGGGGAGCTGTTTTTT

abundance: NA
d_gene: NA
v_gene: TRBV6-1
j_gene: TRBJ1-2
CDR3aa: CASSVEDPVHGYTF
CDR3nt: TGTGCCAGCAGTGTCGAGGATCCGGTACATGGCTACACCTTC

abundance: NA
d_gene: NA
v_gene: TRBV4-1
j_gene: TRBJ1-1
CDR3aa: CASSQDRLAVSTEAFF
CDR3nt: TGCGCCAGCAGCCAAGATCGTCTGGCGGTAAGCACTGAAGCTTTCTTT

abundance: once
d_gene: NA
v_gene: TRBV10-2
j_gene: TRBJ1-6
CDR3aa: CASRGGSYNSPLHF
CDR3nt: TGCGCCAGCCGGGGGGGCTCCTATAATTCACCCCTCCACTTT

abundance: NA
d_gene: TRBD1
v_gene: TRBV5-6
j_gene: TRBJ1-2
CDR3aa: CASSGTGDYGYTF
CDR3nt: TGTGCCAGCAGCGGGACAGGGGACTATGGCTACACCTTC

abundance: NA
d_gene: TRBD1
v_gene: TRBV29-1
j_gene: TRBJ1-4
CDR3aa: CSVGTGYNEKLFF
CDR3nt: TGCAGCGTGGGGACAGGATATAATGAAAAACTGTTTTTT

abundance: NA
d_gene: NA
v_gene: TRBV5-4
j_gene: TRBJ2-7
CDR3aa: CASSSPSTDEQYF
CDR3nt: TGTGCCAGCAGCTCCCCCTCCACGGACGAGCAGTACTTC

abundance: NA
d_gene: NA
v_gene: TRBV11-2
j_gene: TRBJ2-1
CDR3aa: CASSRGGGPNEQFF
CDR3nt: TGTGCCAGCAGCCGCGGCGGGGGCCCCAATGAGCAGTTCTTC

abundance: NA
d_gene: NA
v_gene: TRBV11-2
j_gene: TRBJ2-7
CDR3aa: CASSLEAGLSYEQYF
CDR3nt: TGTGCCAGCAGCTTAGAGGCGGGCCTCTCCTACGAGCAGTACTTC

abundance: few
d_gene: TRBD1
v_gene: TRBV7-9
j_gene: TRBJ2-7
CDR3aa: CASSSRDRQQYF
CDR3nt: TGTGCCAGCAGCTCCCGGGACAGACAGCAGTACTTC

abundance: few
d_gene: NA
v_gene: TRBV6-5
j_gene: TRBJ2-1
CDR3aa: CASSSPGDIRDEQFF
CDR3nt: TGTGCCAGCAGTTCACCAGGGGACATCCGCGATGAGCAGTTCTTC

abundance: once
d_gene: NA
v_gene: TRBV21-1
j_gene: TRBJ2-7
CDR3aa: CASSKGRGSGGSSYEQYF
CDR3nt: TGTGCCAGCAGCAAGGGGCGAGGAAGCGGGGGCAGCTCCTACGAGCAGTACTTC

abundance: NA
d_gene: NA
v_gene: TRBV6-5
j_gene: TRBJ2-7
CDR3aa: CASSFSGDYEQYF
CDR3nt: TGTGCCAGCAGTTTTTCCGGGGACTACGAGCAGTACTTC

abundance: NA
d_gene: NA
v_gene: TRBV27
j_gene: TRBJ1-3
CDR3aa: CASSSGRAGNTIYF
CDR3nt: TGTGCCAGCAGTTCCGGCAGGGCTGGAAACACCATATATTTT

abundance: few
d_gene: NA
v_gene: TRBV10-3
j_gene: TRBJ2-7
CDR3aa: CAASKTNYEQYF
CDR3nt: TGTGCCGCCTCCAAGACAAACTACGAGCAGTACTTC

abundance: NA
d_gene: TRBD1
v_gene: TRBV2
j_gene: TRBJ1-5
CDR3aa: CASSARGQGRNQGQPQHF
CDR3nt: TGTGCCAGCAGTGCTCGGGGACAGGGAAGGAATCAGGGTCAGCCCCAGCATTTT

abundance: NA
d_gene: TRBD1
v_gene: TRBV4-2
j_gene: TRBJ1-5
CDR3aa: CASSQDVPRGQAQPQHF
CDR3nt: TGTGCCAGCAGCCAAGATGTACCCAGGGGGCAAGCTCAGCCCCAGCATTTT

abundance: NA
d_gene: TRBD1
v_gene: TRBV5-1
j_gene: TRBJ2-7
CDR3aa: CASGTGSSYEQYF
CDR3nt: TGCGCCAGCGGGACAGGGAGCTCCTACGAGCAGTACTTC

abundance: once
d_gene: NA
v_gene: TRBV7-9
j_gene: TRBJ1-1
CDR3aa: CASTFTGNTEAFF
CDR3nt: TGTGCCAGCACCTTCACAGGAAACACTGAAGCTTTCTTT

abundance: NA
d_gene: TRBD1
v_gene: TRBV6-5
j_gene: TRBJ1-1
CDR3aa: CACHRDRNTEAFF
CDR3nt: TGTGCCTGTCACCGGGACAGGAACACTGAAGCTTTCTTT